The present T cell receptor beta chain was sequenced within a study of shared clonotypes between healthy human individuals. General study points: With few donors, the genetic and exposure-history diversity represented was limited.

Details on this clone: The antigen remains unidentified.

The V gene end was trimmed by 2 bases and the J gene end by 6 bases; junction bases not matched to a gene: 14. Looked up from germline, CDR1 is SGHRS and CDR2 is YFSETQ. CDR3 length equals 16 residues. The protocol was immunoSEQ multiplex PCR, while the TCRdb copy is restricted to in-frame clones and leaves out a portion. The sample yields fewer than 1.8 million clones, about 98.5% seen once. Input material: naive CD4+ T cells sorted from blood. Subset indicated: CD45RA+ positively selected. The clonotype originates from a man aged 25 to 40 in good health. This chain connects TRBV5-1 to TRBJ2-7; 7 nucleotides line up with TRBD2. CDR3 DNA: TGCGCCAGCAGCTTATCTACTAGCGCGACCCTCTCCGAGCAGTACTTC. Protein product: CASSLSTSATLSEQYF. The full variable domain, in which reference TRBV5-1 and TRBJ2-7 provide the parts outside the CDR3, is KAGVTQTPRYLIKTRGQQVTLSCSPISGHRSVSWYQQTPGQGLQFLFEYFSETQRNKGNFPGRFSGRQFSNSRSEMNVSTLELGDSALYLCASSLSTSATLSEQYFGPGTRLTVT.